This T cell receptor (beta chain) was captured in a study of T-cell memory formation after mild COVID-19. The CDR3 consists of 18 residues. Losses at the gene ends were 7 bases for V and 5 bases for J; bases not matched to a gene: 18. TCRdb re-called the 5' RACE reads with MiXCR, one entry per CDR3 protein. The repertoire has about 290,000 distinct CDR3 sequences, 15% to 20% of them found once; the top ten carry roughly 23%. The sequence derives from a man between 18 and 35 years old who had mild COVID-19 (a few samples of this study predate the infection). Cell type and time point are not known. The source material was PBMCs or a T cell subset sorted from them (not recorded which). This rearrangement joins TRBV12-3 or TRBV12-4 to TRBJ2-1, with 9 bases that match TRBD1. CDR3 in amino acids: CASISNRGRGWRDNEQFF. The CDR3 nucleotides are TGTGCCAGCATCTCGAACAGGGGGCGCGGTTGGAGGGACAATGAGCAGTTCTTC.